These 2 T cell receptor beta chains originate from one sample sequenced in a study of OX40 agonist ivuxolimab in advanced cancers. Receptor amplification or capture employed the immunoSEQ multiplex PCR assay. TCRdb holds this immuneACCESS table with in-frame rearrangements only. Some clones are missing; in checked studies, unresolved V genes explain under half, and the rest has no known cause. The table for this sample lists about 42,000 clones; about 86% of them were counted only once. Roughly 22% of the sample rests with the top ten. Sample: CD4+ or CD8+ T cells sorted from blood, taken in a trial of the OX40 agonist ivuxolimab. The receptor source for this set is an adult with an advanced solid tumor such as melanoma, head and neck, liver or kidney cancer.

This clone was observed once. J is TRBJ2-3 and V is TRBV7-3; 10 bases map to TRBD2. The CDR3 length is 18 residues. Germline V CDR1 and CDR2: SGHTA, FQGTGA. V was pared by 2 bases and J by 0 bases, with 8 bases of the junction left unmatched. The CDR3 sequence is CASSLDPISGGSTDTQYF. The CDR3 bases are TGTGCCAGCAGCTTAGATCCCATTAGCGGGGGGAGCACAGATACGCAGTATTTT.

This chain connects TRBV7-3 to TRBJ2-1; the D is unclear. The CDR3 has 12 residues. Germline CDR1 is SGHTA and CDR2 is FQGTGA. V lost 2 bases and J 5 bases, leaving 4 bases between the germline ends. CDR3 nucleotide sequence: TGTGCCAGCAGCTTAGTCCACAATGAGCAGTTCTTC. It is translated as CASSLVHNEQFF.